The 9 T cell receptor beta chains listed next were all sequenced from one sample in a study of T cells after yellow fever vaccination. TCRdb analysed the 5' RACE reads with MiXCR anew, one entry per CDR3 protein. The sample includes 150,000 to 200,000 distinct CDR3 sequences, roughly 9.6% of them seen just once. Specimen: CD8+ T cells sorted from PBMCs, collected 15 days after the yellow fever booster vaccination. The source is a man between 18 and 35 years old who received the YFV17D yellow fever vaccine.

This chain uses TRBV4-2 with TRBJ2-5; D unclear. The germline gives CDR1 LGHNA, CDR2 YNFKEQ. The ends were cut back, 1 base at V and 2 bases at J, with 11 bases in the middle. The CDR3 extends over 15 amino acids. The CDR3 region has the DNA TGTGCCAGCAGCCAAGTCCGGGCGGAGCAAGAGACCCAGTACTTC. This sequence encodes CASSQVRAEQETQYF.

V usage is TRBV15 and J usage is TRBJ2-1; 7 positions match TRBD1. V gave up 5 bases and J gave up 0 bases; unmatched junction bases: 7. The CDR3 covers 16 residues. CDR1 is LNHNV, CDR2 YYDKDF, per germline (reference sequence). The CDR3 nucleotides read TGTGCCACCAGCGGCCGACAGGGACGCTCCTACAATGAGCAGTTCTTC. It yields the protein CATSGRQGRSYNEQFF.

The chain combines TRBV12-5 with TRBJ2-7; D is possibly TRBD1 (6 bases). In germline, CDR1 is LGHNT, CDR2 FRNRAP. V was cut by 1 base and J by 1 base, with 11 bases left in between. This CDR3 contains 15 residues. The CDR3 sequence is CASGLAQGGSYEQYF. The CDR3 bases are TGTGCTAGTGGTTTGGCACAGGGCGGATCCTACGAGCAGTACTTC. The full variable domain, completed using reference TRBV12-5 and TRBJ2-7, is DARVTQTPRHKVTEMGQEVTMRCQPILGHNTVFWYRQTMMQGLELLAYFRNRAPLDDSGMPKDRFSAEMPDATLATLKIQPSEPRDSAVYFCASGLAQGGSYEQYFGPGTRLTVT.

This clonotype was seen ten or more times. The chain couples TRBV3-1 to TRBJ2-1, with D hard to call. Per germline, CDR1 LGHDT and CDR2 YNNKEL (reference sequence). Trimming removed 1 base at V and 6 bases at J, with 10 bases between. This CDR3 is built from 14 residues. In DNA form, the CDR3 reads TGTGCCAGCAGCCAAGCTACTTTCGGCAATGAGCAGTTCTTC. Translating it yields CASSQATFGNEQFF.

The V call is TRBV7-9, the J call TRBJ1-6, with D tentatively TRBD1 (5 bases). There are 16 residues in the CDR3. V was shortened by 5 bases and J by 1 base, with 12 bases between the two germline ends. Germline CDR1 reads SEHNR; CDR2 reads FQNEAQ (reference sequence). In DNA form, the CDR3 reads TGTGCCAGCAGCAGGGACCCAAGTTCCTATAATTCACCCCTCCACTTT. Protein sequence: CASSRDPSSYNSPLHF. The entire variable domain, with the rest obtained from reference TRBV7-9 and TRBJ1-6, is as follows: DTGVSQNPRHKITKRGQNVTFRCDPISEHNRLYWYRQTLGQGPEFLTYFQNEAQLEKSRLLSDRFSAERPKGSFSTLEIQRTEQGDSAMYLCASSRDPSSYNSPLHFGNGTRLTVT.

The V call is TRBV20-1, the J call TRBJ2-5; 10 bases are shared with TRBD1. The CDR3 loop spans 14 amino acids. V shed 6 bases and J 5 bases; nucleotides not matched to a gene: 9. Per germline, CDR1 DFQATT and CDR2 SNEGSKA (reference sequence). The CDR3 sequence is CSARDRGGWETQYF. The CDR3 nucleotides are TGCAGTGCGAGGGACAGGGGAGGTTGGGAGACCCAGTACTTC.

This clonotype was observed a few times. This chain links TRBV9 with TRBJ2-1, with D tentatively TRBD1 (6 bases). V was clipped by 2 bases and J by 4 bases, with 13 bases between them. Germline-derived CDR1 and CDR2 are SGDLS and YYNGEE. The CDR3 consists of 15 residues. The CDR3 region is CASSVGGQQYNEQFF. CDR3 nucleotide sequence: TGTGCCAGCAGCGTTGGCGGACAGCAGTACAATGAGCAGTTCTTC.

The gene calls are TRBV3-1 and TRBJ1-4, with 7 bases aligning to TRBD1. V lost 4 bases and J lost 3; bases outside the gene matches: 5. Per germline, CDR1 LGHDT and CDR2 YNNKEL (reference sequence). The CDR3 runs to 15 residues. The CDR3 sequence: CASSLMTGPNEKLFF. CDR3 sequence (DNA): TGTGCCAGCAGCCTAATGACAGGGCCTAATGAAAAACTGTTTTTT.

The table lists this clonotype with many counts. V usage is TRBV7-9 and J usage is TRBJ2-7, with D perhaps TRBD1 (6 bases). The CDR3 runs 13 residues. Germline CDR1 is SEHNR and CDR2 is FQNEAQ (reference sequence). V lost 5 bases and J lost 2, with 10 bases in between. The CDR3 is CASSPRGTYEQYV. The CDR3 DNA is TGTGCCAGCAGCCCCAGGGGTACCTACGAGCAGTACGTC.